This TCR beta chain was sequenced for a study of shared clonotypes between healthy human individuals (dated by TCRdb to 2018 to 2021). Regarding the research as a whole: The cohort comprised two women and a few men aged 18 to 49 years. For each donor, CD4 naive and CD4 memory were each given three plates, CD8 naive was given two plates, and CD8 memory was given one plate. Libraries were prepared and TCR repertoires were sequenced by different laboratories using diverse techniques, in order to increase sequencing depth and limit assay-specific biases. To estimate repertoire size and how much clonotypes are shared between individuals, the study performed deep sequencing of blood TCR repertoires from about five healthy adults. Between about 0.94 and 8.9 billion PBMCs per donor were obtained by leukapheresis.

In regard to this clone: Its antigen is currently not known. No qualities accompany the bases; no much larger clone lies one base away.

The germline V gene yields MNHNS for CDR1 and SASEGT for CDR2. The CDR3, from cysteine to phenylalanine, totals 16 residues. The only DNA kept is the CDR3, 48 bases in frame from the first base. The junction shows trimming of 0 bases on V and 4 bases on J, and the gene matches do not reach 4 bases of it. CD8 naive samples were obtained by positive selection for CCR7 among CD45RO-negative cells, yielding a CD45RA+CCR7+ population from which TemRA cells were excluded. The donors were healthy, HIV-negative adults who had no recently reported acute infections or vaccinations. Only Caucasian adults living in Nashville, Tennessee, USA were represented among the donors. Blood was collected by leukapheresis, and PBMCs were isolated by Ficoll-Histopaque density gradient centrifugation and then cryopreserved in liquid nitrogen vapor phase. Analytical flow cytometry was used to check the purity and quantity of every magnetically sorted T cell population. Genomic DNA was isolated from every sorted fraction and measured by UV absorbance on a Nanodrop 2000c.

Using the deep immunoSEQ assay, TCR CDR3 regions were amplified from genomic DNA by multiplex PCR. For each cell subset, the extracted genomic DNA was distributed evenly across all wells of several immunoSEQ 96-well plates, and each plate served as one replicate. For sorted subsets, approximately 190 ng genomic DNA, equal to approximately 30,000 T cell genomes, was loaded into each replicate PCR. Purified libraries were measured with a Qubit 3.0 fluorometer, size-checked on a Bioanalyzer 2100, and measured again with the KAPA Library Quantification kit. A separate single-read 150-cycle Illumina NextSeq 550 flow cell was used to sequence each immunoSEQ 96-well plate. As for the original processing: Because only junctional sequences without quality scores were contained in the immunoSEQ output, filtering matching that applied to full-length reads could not be performed. To assign V/J genes and CDR3, sequences were annotated using PyIR, a Python wrapper for IgBLAST v1.9, with IMGT germline references. Any read was removed if the V/J assignment was weak (E-value above 1e-6), the CDR3 was missing, or the read contained stop codons, out-of-frame junctions, or ambiguous translated residues. V3J clonotypes were defined by identical inferred V gene, J gene, and CDR3 amino acid sequence. The percentage overlap between two repertoires was calculated by dividing the number of shared unique clonotypes by the size of the smaller repertoire. RTK rarefaction, the Chao1 estimator, and Recon v2.1 estimates of unobserved clonotypes were used to assess repertoire richness. OLGA was used to compute generation probabilities for all TCRbeta clonotypes that the gDNA method yielded from a handful of donors. Not all clones reach the TCRdb copy of this immuneACCESS table, which keeps in-frame sequences only. Checked studies attribute under half of the gap to unresolved V genes and leave the rest unexplained. For V, J and clone size, that table is used; D and trimming come from the DNA. Recorded for this sample are hundreds of thousands of clones; approximately 95% of them occurred a single time. Over 0.1% of the sample belongs to the ten largest clones.

General study outcomes and caveats: Higher generation probabilities were observed for clonotypes shared by all four sorted-subset donors than for non-shared clonotypes. Sharing across a few donors was observed for around 4.8% of naive CD4, less than 4% of naive CD8, 2% to 2.5% of memory CD4, and about 0.38% of memory CD8 clonotypes. Sampling was limited to blood, and TCR repertoires in tissue likely differ from TCR repertoires in blood. The genetic and exposure-history diversity represented was limited by the small number of donors. Rarefaction of sorted-subset datasets indicated incomplete sequencing despite the large sequencing depth. Larger estimated clonotype richness was generally found for naive subsets than for memory subsets. Based on pairwise subsampling, the degree of clonotype sharing among donors was expected to be affected by sequencing depth.

The chain employs TRBV6-1 and TRBJ1-2; TRBD1 aligns with 11 central bases. The sequence was collected from a woman under 40 in good health. Sequencing was carried out using naive CD8+ T cells sorted from blood. Sample cell subset or site, as interpreted from the label and publication: CD45RA+CCR7+. At the DNA level, the sequence is TGTGCCAGCAGTGAAGCGGTCGGGACAGGGGGCTATGGCTACACCTTC. The resulting protein is CASSEAVGTGGYGYTF.